Each of the 32 T cell receptor beta chains below was sequenced from the same sample in a study of CD8 T cells in Susac syndrome. Reverse transcription of 0.5 to 1 ug RNA was performed with random hexamers. In TCRdb, the immunoSEQ multiplex PCR reads were re-called with MiXCR into one record per CDR3 protein. Among approximately 120,000 distinct CDR3 sequences listed, about 93% were seen once. Sequencing input: CD8+ T cells from PBMCs. All receptors come from a human donor with Susac syndrome.

The CDR3 protein is CSASPQTDYEQYF. The CDR3 nucleotides are TGCAGTGCTAGCCCTCAGACAGACTACGAGCAGTACTTC. The chain is built from TRBV20-1 and TRBJ2-7; weak D call: TRBD1 (5 bases). Trimming took 3 bases from V and 3 from J, leaving 12 bases between them. Germline V gene data show CDR1 as DFQATT and CDR2 as SNEGSKA (reference sequence). CDR3 length: 13 amino acids.

In this sample, this clonotype turned up once. This chain joins TRBV5-6 and TRBJ2-5, with D hard to call. This CDR3 has 13 amino acids. The ends were cut back, 4 bases at V and 0 bases at J, with 7 bases in the middle. Germline V gene data show CDR1 as SGHDT and CDR2 as YYEEEE. CDR3 protein: CASSTTYQETQYF. The CDR3 DNA sequence: TGTGCCAGCAGCACGACATACCAAGAGACCCAGTACTTC.

This clonotype appeared a single time. CDR3 DNA: TGCAGCGTTGAAGGGGAAGGAGGTAACTATGGCTACACCTTC. The encoded protein is CSVEGEGGNYGYTF. The chain is built from TRBV29-1 and TRBJ1-2; D remains unclear. CDR3 length: 14 residues. Between the trimmed V and J ends, which lost 1 base and 1 base, there was a span of 10 bases. Germline CDR1 is SQVTM and CDR2 is ANQGSEA.

The chain is built from TRBV4-3 and TRBJ2-2, with D hard to call. The CDR3 runs to 14 residues. Germline V gives CDR1 LGHNA, CDR2 YSLEER. Trimming cost V 1 base and J 1 base, with 4 bases left between them. The CDR3 loop is CASSQAGNTGELFF. The CDR3 region has the DNA TGCGCCAGCAGCCAAGCCGGGAACACCGGGGAGCTGTTTTTT.

The V gene is TRBV2, the J gene TRBJ1-1; D gene ambiguous. This CDR3 spans 11 amino acids. Germline lookup yields CDR1 SNHLY and CDR2 FYNNEI. V gave up 10 bases and J gave up 1 base, with 7 bases separating them. The CDR3 loop reads CATLRNTEAFF. The CDR3 DNA follows: TGTGCCACCCTCAGGAACACTGAAGCTTTCTTT. The variable domain in full, with the rest retrieved from reference TRBV2 and TRBJ1-1, is EPEVTQTPSHQVTQMGQEVILRCVPISNHLYFYWYRQILGQKVEFLVSFYNNEISEKSEIFDDQFSVERPDGSNFTLKIRSTKLEDSAMYFCATLRNTEAFFGQGTRLTVV.

V and J are TRBV6-2 or TRBV6-3 and TRBJ1-1, with a weak D call TRBD1 (5 bases). The germline V gene encodes CDR1 MNHEY and CDR2 SVGEGT. CDR3 size: 14 residues. V was cut by 2 bases and J by 3 bases, with 10 bases left in between. CDR3 amino acids: CASSYIQEDTEAFF. The CDR3 DNA is TGTGCCAGCAGTTACATACAGGAGGACACTGAAGCTTTCTTT.

This chain uses TRBV5-4 with TRBJ2-7, with a tentative D call TRBD1 (5 bases). The CDR3 sequence is 14 residues long. Trimming removed 0 bases from V and 2 bases from J, with 9 bases in between. Germline V CDR1 and CDR2: SGHNT, YYREEE (reference sequence). The CDR3 nucleotides read TGTGCCAGCAGCTTGGCAGGGCAGGCCTACGAGCAGTACTTC. Its protein product is CASSLAGQAYEQYF.

With respect to this clonotype: The DNA is omitted, as the CDR3 cannot be located on it reliably, and the CDR3 follows TCRdb's listing. This chain connects TRBV27 to TRBJ2-7; the table's D call, TRBD1, was not checked against the DNA. Germline V gene data show CDR1 as MNHEY and CDR2 as SMNVEV (reference sequence). The CDR3 comprises 14 residues, both ends counted. The CDR3 is CASSSSTGAYEQYF.

V gene TRBV6-6 combines with J gene TRBJ1-5; the match to TRBD1 covers 7 bases. The CDR3 spans 13 residues. Germline loops: CDR1 MNHNY, CDR2 SVGAGI (reference sequence). The trim removed 8 bases at V and 5 bases at J, leaving 6 bases unmatched. The CDR3 sequence is CASLTGLDQPQHF. For the CDR3, the DNA is TGTGCCAGCTTGACAGGGCTTGATCAGCCCCAGCATTTT.

The CDR3 loop is CASTPDREGGYTF. The CDR3 DNA reads TGTGCCAGCACCCCGGACAGGGAGGGCGGCTACACCTTC. The chain has TRBV12-3 or TRBV12-4 and TRBJ1-2, with 8 bases fitting TRBD1. The CDR3 consists of 13 residues. With 7 bases clipped from V and 8 bases from J, the junction kept 9 bases outside the gene matches.

The chain has TRBV12-3 or TRBV12-4 and TRBJ1-1; the D is unclear. This CDR3 is 16 amino acids long. The V end lost 1 base, the J end lost 1 base, and 13 bases lay between the germline ends. CDR3 in amino acids: CASSLDDGVGNTEAFF. CDR3 bases: TGTGCCAGCAGTTTAGACGACGGGGTTGGGAACACTGAAGCTTTCTTT.

The J gene is TRBJ2-3, the V gene TRBV6-1; TRBD2 matches at 9 bases. This CDR3 is built from 17 residues. Unmatched junction bases numbered 12, after V lost 6 bases and J lost 2 bases. Germline V gene sequence: CDR1 MNHNS, CDR2 SASEGT. CDR3 sequence reads: CASSSTVAGDPTDTQYF. In DNA, the CDR3 is TGTGCCAGCAGCTCCACTGTAGCGGGGGACCCCACAGATACGCAGTATTTT.

The CDR3 DNA follows: TGTGCCAGCAGAGATACAGGGGGCAGCTATGGCTACACCTTC. Its translation is CASRDTGGSYGYTF. The chain is built from TRBV5-6 and TRBJ1-2, with TRBD1 matching 9 bases. The CDR3 is made up of 14 amino acids. J gave up 4 bases and V 5 bases, and 6 bases lay outside the gene matches. The germline V gene has CDR1 SGHDT and CDR2 YYEEEE.

The chain is built from TRBV12-3 or TRBV12-4 and TRBJ1-2, with 8 bases identical to TRBD1. The CDR3 consists of 13 residues. J lost 4 bases, V lost 6 bases, and 4 bases had no gene match. CDR3: CASSHGTGYGYTF. The CDR3 coding sequence is TGTGCCAGCAGCCACGGGACAGGCTATGGCTACACCTTC.

This chain joins TRBV4-3 and TRBJ2-7, with 12 bases aligning to TRBD2. The CDR3 loop spans 15 amino acids. Germline V gives CDR1 LGHNA, CDR2 YSLEER. V shed 4 bases and J 4 bases; nucleotides not matched to a gene: 5. The CDR3 loop is CASSPRTSGKYEQYF. CDR3 nucleotides: TGCGCCAGCAGCCCGCGGACTAGCGGGAAGTACGAGCAGTACTTC.

This clonotype occurred once. V gene TRBV30 combines with J gene TRBJ2-2, with D possibly TRBD2 on 6 matching bases. V shed 2 bases and J shed 11 bases, with 15 bases lying between them. CDR3 length: 13 residues. The germline V gene encodes CDR1 GTSNPN and CDR2 SVGIG (reference sequence). The CDR3 DNA sequence: TGTGCCTGGAGTCCCCGGGACTCCTTAGAGCTGTTTTTT. This gives the protein CAWSPRDSLELFF.

A single count supports this clonotype. The chain joins TRBV9 to TRBJ2-7, with D uncertain. CDR3 length: 14 amino acids. V dropped 2 bases and J dropped 0 bases, with 9 bases sitting between them. In germline, CDR1 is SGDLS, CDR2 YYNGEE. CDR3 region: CASSVGRSSYEQYF. The CDR3 nucleotides read TGTGCCAGCAGCGTTGGACGAAGCTCCTACGAGCAGTACTTC.

The chain employs TRBV5-1 and TRBJ2-1; D is uncertain. Trimming took 4 bases from V and 3 from J, leaving 11 bases between them. CDR1 and CDR2 from the germline V gene are SGHRS and YFSETQ. The CDR3 totals 14 residues. CDR3 sequence reads: CASSPLGGYNEQFF. The CDR3 coding sequence is TGCGCCAGCAGCCCCCTGGGCGGCTACAATGAGCAGTTCTTC.

The rearrangement joins TRBV3-1 to TRBJ1-2, with D tentatively TRBD1 (6 bases). CDR1 LGHDT and CDR2 YNNKEL come from the germline V gene (reference sequence). The CDR3 loop spans 15 amino acids. V lost 2 bases, J lost 4 bases, and 14 bases lay in between. In DNA form, the CDR3 reads TGTGCCAGCAGCCAAAATGTGGACAGCAGCTATGGCTACACCTTC. This encodes CASSQNVDSSYGYTF.

The chain links TRBV6-4 to TRBJ2-1, with D tentatively TRBD1 (5 bases). This CDR3 contains 13 residues. V shed 2 bases and J shed 6 bases, with 8 bases lying between them. Looked up from germline, CDR1 is MRHNA and CDR2 is SNTAGT. The CDR3 here is CASSDTDSNEQFF. The CDR3 DNA is TGTGCCAGCAGTGACACAGACAGCAATGAGCAGTTCTTC.

CDR3: CASTTRGVFGNYGYTF. The CDR3 nucleotides are TGTGCCAGCACTACCCGAGGGGTATTTGGTAACTATGGCTACACCTTC. The chain uses TRBV7-9 and TRBJ1-2; tentative D call: TRBD1 (5 bases). The CDR3 contains 16 residues. Deletions cut 7 bases from V and 1 base from J, with 19 bases between. Per germline, CDR1 SEHNR and CDR2 FQNEAQ (reference sequence). Filled out from reference TRBV7-9 and TRBJ1-2, the complete variable domain reads DTGVSQNPRHKITKRGQNVTFRCDPISEHNRLYWYRQTLGQGPEFLTYFQNEAQLEKSRLLSDRFSAERPKGSFSTLEIQRTEQGDSAMYLCASTTRGVFGNYGYTFGSGTRLTVV.

The V gene is TRBV20-1, the J gene TRBJ2-1; D is possibly TRBD1 or TRBD2 (5 bases each). V was shortened by 6 bases and J by 10 bases, with 13 bases between the two germline ends. Germline values: CDR1 DFQATT, CDR2 SNEGSKA (reference sequence). This CDR3 has 11 amino acids. CDR3 sequence reads: CSALMGEEQFF. The CDR3, as DNA: TGCAGTGCGTTGATGGGGGAAGAGCAGTTCTTC.

The chain carries TRBV4-1 and TRBJ2-7; D not resolved. The CDR3 extends over 12 amino acids. V was shortened by 0 bases and J by 7 bases, with 7 bases between the two germline ends. Germline CDR1 reads MGHRA; CDR2 reads YSYEKL. In nucleotides, the CDR3 is TGCGCCAGCAGCCAAGAGAAGTCGGAGCAGTACTTC. Its translation is CASSQEKSEQYF.

V gene TRBV30 combines with J gene TRBJ2-7; D not resolved. V lost 0 bases to trimming and J lost 6 bases, with 9 bases between them. In germline, CDR1 is GTSNPN, CDR2 SVGIG (reference sequence). This CDR3 has 12 amino acids. The DNA for the CDR3 is TGTGCCTGGAGTGTGGGGTCGGGCGAGCAGTACTTC. This encodes CAWSVGSGEQYF.

The genes are TRBV4-2 and TRBJ1-1; D is perhaps TRBD1 (6 bases). This CDR3 has 18 amino acids. V gave up 0 bases and J gave up 1 base, with 18 bases separating them. The germline V gene has CDR1 LGHNA and CDR2 YNFKEQ. The CDR3 DNA reads as TGTGCCAGCAGCCAAGAAGGGACGGGACACGAGGGGAACACTGAAGCTTTCTTT. Amino acids: CASSQEGTGHEGNTEAFF.

This chain joins TRBV7-6 and TRBJ2-1; tentative D call: TRBD2 (6 bases). In germline, CDR1 is SGHVS, CDR2 FNYEAQ. The V gene lost 1 base and the J gene lost 6 bases, with 16 bases spanning the gap. The CDR3 spans 16 residues. CDR3 protein: CASSLDGGTWGNEQFF. CDR3 DNA sequence: TGTGCCAGCAGCTTAGATGGGGGGACCTGGGGCAATGAGCAGTTCTTC.

The rearrangement uses TRBV29-1 and TRBJ1-4, with 8 bases aligning to TRBD1. Losses at the gene ends were 2 bases for V and 6 bases for J; bases not matched to a gene: 8. The CDR3 covers 15 residues. The germline V gene encodes CDR1 SQVTM and CDR2 ANQGSEA. CDR3 residues: CSVEKGGQGDEKLFF. CDR3 nucleotides: TGCAGCGTTGAAAAAGGAGGACAGGGTGATGAAAAACTGTTTTTT. Based on the CDR3 plus reference TRBV29-1 and TRBJ1-4, the full variable domain is SAVISQKPSRDICQRGTSLTIQCQVDSQVTMMFWYRQQPGQSLTLIATANQGSEATYESGFVIDKFPISRPNLTFSTLTVSNMSPEDSSIYLCSVEKGGQGDEKLFFGSGTQLSVL.

This chain joins TRBV12-3 or TRBV12-4 and TRBJ2-1; weak D call: TRBD1 (5 bases). This CDR3 has 15 amino acids. V gave up 4 bases and J gave up 3 bases, with 13 bases separating them. CDR3 nucleotides: TGTGCCAGCAGTTCCCCAGGGATAGGCTACAATGAGCAGTTCTTC. Its translation is CASSSPGIGYNEQFF.

V is TRBV5-1 and J is TRBJ1-1; D ambiguous. CDR3 size: 15 residues. CDR1 and CDR2 (germline): SGHRS, YFSETQ. V was clipped by 2 bases and J by 4 bases, with 15 bases between them. DNA for the CDR3: TGCGCCAGCAGCTTCTCGGGTGCCCTGGGCACTGAAGCTTTCTTT. This translates into CASSFSGALGTEAFF.

This clonotype has just a few counts. V usage is TRBV30 and J usage is TRBJ1-1; the match to TRBD1 covers 7 bases. Germline assignment: CDR1 GTSNPN and CDR2 SVGIG (reference sequence). The CDR3 has 13 residues. V was clipped by 8 bases and J by 0 bases; unmatched bases: 6. CDR3 amino acids: CAVTTGLNTEAFF. Written as DNA, the CDR3 is TGTGCCGTTACGACAGGGCTGAACACTGAAGCTTTCTTT.

This chain joins TRBV2 and TRBJ2-7; 7 bases map to TRBD2. The CDR3 spans 18 residues. In germline, CDR1 is SNHLY, CDR2 FYNNEI. V dropped 1 base and J dropped 3; count of bases not matched to a gene: 15. CDR3 region: CASSEGEGGLAAHYEQYF. CDR3 sequence (DNA): TGTGCCAGCAGTGAAGGGGAAGGAGGGCTAGCGGCTCACTACGAGCAGTACTTC. The variable domain in full, completed from reference TRBV2 and TRBJ2-7, reads EPEVTQTPSHQVTQMGQEVILRCVPISNHLYFYWYRQILGQKVEFLVSFYNNEISEKSEIFDDQFSVERPDGSNFTLKIRSTKLEDSAMYFCASSEGEGGLAAHYEQYFGPGTRLTVT.

This clonotype was seen just once. V is TRBV7-2 and J is TRBJ2-1; 15 nucleotides agree with TRBD2. This CDR3 comprises 17 residues. J was trimmed by 9 bases and V by 1 base; bases with no gene match: 7. In germline, CDR1 is SGHTA, CDR2 FQGNSA. CDR3 loop: CASSLVGLAGGLGEQFF. The CDR3 DNA sequence: TGTGCCAGCAGCTTAGTCGGACTAGCGGGAGGGCTTGGTGAGCAGTTCTTC.